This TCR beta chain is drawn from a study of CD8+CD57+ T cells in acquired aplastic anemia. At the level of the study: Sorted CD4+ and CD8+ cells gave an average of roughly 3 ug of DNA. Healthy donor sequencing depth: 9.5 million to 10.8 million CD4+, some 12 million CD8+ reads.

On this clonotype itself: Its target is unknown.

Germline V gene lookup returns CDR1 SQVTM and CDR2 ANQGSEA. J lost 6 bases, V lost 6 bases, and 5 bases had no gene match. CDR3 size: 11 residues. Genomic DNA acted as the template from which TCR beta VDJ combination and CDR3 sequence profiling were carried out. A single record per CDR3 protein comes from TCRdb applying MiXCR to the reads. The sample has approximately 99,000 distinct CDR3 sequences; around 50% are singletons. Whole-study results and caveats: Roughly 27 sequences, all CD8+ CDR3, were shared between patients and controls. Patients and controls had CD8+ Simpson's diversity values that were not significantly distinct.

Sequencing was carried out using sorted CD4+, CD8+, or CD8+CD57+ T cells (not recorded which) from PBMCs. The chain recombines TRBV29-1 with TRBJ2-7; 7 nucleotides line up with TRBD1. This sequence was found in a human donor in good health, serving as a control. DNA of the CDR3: TGCAGCGTAAATTCAGGGGGCGAGCAGTACTTC. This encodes CSVNSGGEQYF.